This T cell receptor beta chain was sequenced in a study of regulatory T cells in long-lasting Graves disease. Through Arm-PCR of CDR3 regions and iRepertoire HTBI primers, TCR beta libraries were built. Each CDR3 protein gets one entry after TCRdb re-called the multiplex PCR reads with MiXCR. The sample has 540,000 or so distinct CDR3 sequences; about 14% are singletons. Study findings and constraints: Persistent Graves' cases showed lower TCR diversity than newly diagnosed cases. It was in persistent disease that TRBV28, TRBJ1-2 and TRBJ2-5 were favored. The study found persistent patients shared more public clonotypes (fewer than 3,000) than new patients (around 870).

The sample's time point: newly diagnosed GD, antithyroid drugs for less than 3 months. PBMC RNA served as the TCR library source. As regards this clonotype: Its cognate antigen is unknown.

CDR3 length equals 14 residues. Trimming left V 3 bases short and J 5 bases short, with 11 bases between. In germline, CDR1 is SGHVS, CDR2 FQNEAQ. The sample also formed part of further work on T cells in Graves' hyperthyroidism and ophthalmopathy.

The clonotype was recovered from a young man with Graves disease. Sequenced material: peripheral blood mononuclear cells (PBMCs), taken at new diagnosis, from a patient treated with antithyroid drugs. V and J are TRBV7-8 and TRBJ2-1, with D tentatively TRBD2 (6 bases). DNA of the CDR3: TGTGCCAGCAGCTTTGGGAGGAGTAACAATGAGCAGTTCTTC. As protein: CASSFGRSNNEQFF.